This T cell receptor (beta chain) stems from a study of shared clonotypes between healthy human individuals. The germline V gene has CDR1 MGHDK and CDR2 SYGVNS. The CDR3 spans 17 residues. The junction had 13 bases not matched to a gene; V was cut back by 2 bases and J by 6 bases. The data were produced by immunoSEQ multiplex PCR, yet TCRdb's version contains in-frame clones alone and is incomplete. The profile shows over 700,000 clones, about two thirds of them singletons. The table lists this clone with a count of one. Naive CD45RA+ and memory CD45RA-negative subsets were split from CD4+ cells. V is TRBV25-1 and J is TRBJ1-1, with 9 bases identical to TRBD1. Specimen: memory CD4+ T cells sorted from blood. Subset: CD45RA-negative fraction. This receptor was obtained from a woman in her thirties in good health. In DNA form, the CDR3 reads TGTGCCAGCAGTGAAAGGGTTTCCGGGACAGGGATGTCTGAAGCTTTCTTT. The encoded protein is CASSERVSGTGMSEAFF.